The clone carrying this T cell receptor (beta chain) was seen a single time. This specimen belongs to a study of control samples from healthy donors and cancer patients. Germline CDR1 SGHTA, CDR2 FQGNSA. The CDR3 spans 15 residues. Trimming cost V 4 bases and J 6 bases, with 18 bases left between them. Clones were read by immunoSEQ multiplex PCR, and TCRdb kept only the in-frame ones, dropping some. The sample lists under 150,000 clones, roughly 91% occurring once. Specimen: PBMCs. This receptor was identified in a man between 45 and 60 years old with head and neck cancer. The chain joins TRBV7-2 to TRBJ1-2; D perhaps matches TRBD1 (6 bases). This chain's CDR3 is CASSWRPAGDDGYTF. CDR3 nucleotides: TGTGCCAGCAGCTGGCGGCCCGCAGGGGATGATGGCTACACCTTC. Looking up the rest from reference TRBV7-2 and TRBJ1-2 gives the full variable domain: GAGVSQSPSNKVTEKGKDVELRCDPISGHTALYWYRQSLGQGLEFLIYFQGNSAPDKSGLPSDRFSAERTGGSVSTLTIQRTQQEDSAVYLCASSWRPAGDDGYTFGSGTRLTVV.